Shown below are 13 T cell receptor beta chains from a single sample sequenced in a study of CD8 T cells in Susac syndrome. The RNA, roughly 0.5 to 1 ug, was put through reverse transcription using random hexamers. Via MiXCR, TCRdb re-called the immunoSEQ multiplex PCR reads, giving one row per CDR3 protein. Here the sample spans approximately 170,000 distinct CDR3 sequences, approximately 90% being singletons. The specimen was CD4+ T cells from PBMCs. These receptors were collected from a human donor in good health.

V usage is TRBV3-1 and J usage is TRBJ2-2; no clear D. Germline values: CDR1 LGHDT, CDR2 YNNKEL (reference sequence). This CDR3 comprises 13 residues. V lost 2 bases to trimming and J lost 10 bases, with 11 bases between them. CDR3 protein: CASSQRIGVELFF. CDR3 in DNA: TGTGCCAGCAGCCAACGGATTGGAGTGGAGCTGTTTTTT.

This clonotype has only a few counts. The chain combines TRBV18 with TRBJ2-5; possibly TRBD1 for D (6 bases). V shed 6 bases and J shed 5 bases, with 13 bases lying between them. In germline, CDR1 is KGHSH, CDR2 LQKENI. This CDR3 has 13 residues. CDR3: CASSTGVGETQYF. The CDR3 DNA reads as TGTGCCAGCTCGACAGGAGTGGGGGAGACCCAGTACTTC.

CDR3 nucleotides: TGTGCCAGCAGCCAAGATAGCTACAGCTCCTACAATGAGCAGTTCTTC. It is translated as CASSQDSYSSYNEQFF. V is TRBV14 and J is TRBJ2-1; D is undetermined. CDR3 size: 16 residues. The germline V gene has CDR1 SGHDN and CDR2 FVKESK. V was shortened by 0 bases and J by 0 bases, with 9 bases between the two germline ends.

V gene TRBV13 combines with J gene TRBJ2-3; 10 nucleotides align to TRBD2. Germline V lookup: CDR1 PRHDT, CDR2 FYEKMQ (reference sequence). The CDR3 consists of 16 residues. The V gene end was trimmed by 4 bases and the J gene end by 4 bases; junction bases not matched to a gene: 8. The CDR3 sequence is CASSSPGTSDADTQYF. For the CDR3, the DNA is TGTGCCAGCAGCTCTCCTGGGACTAGCGATGCAGATACGCAGTATTTT.

The rearrangement links TRBV10-3 to TRBJ2-7; D gene unclear. Germline lookup yields CDR1 ENHRY and CDR2 SYGVKD. This CDR3 is built from 15 residues. The germline V and J ends were trimmed by 0 bases and 2 bases, with 11 bases remaining between them. CDR3 in amino acids: CAISESKKLAYEQYF. As DNA, the CDR3 is TGTGCCATCAGTGAGTCGAAGAAACTCGCCTACGAGCAGTACTTC.

The chain carries TRBV5-1 and TRBJ2-1; weak D call: TRBD1 (6 bases). Germline values: CDR1 SGHRS, CDR2 YFSETQ. The CDR3 runs to 12 residues. The V gene lost 4 bases and the J gene lost 7 bases, with 9 bases spanning the gap. CDR3 amino acids: CASSTTGNEQFF. Written as DNA, the CDR3 is TGCGCCAGCAGCACTACAGGGAATGAGCAGTTCTTC.

The chain employs TRBV6-6 and TRBJ1-3; 8 positions agree with TRBD1. Germline assignment: CDR1 MNHNY and CDR2 SVGAGI (reference sequence). J lost 3 bases, V lost 7 bases, and 5 bases had no gene match. The CDR3 covers 14 residues. The chain's CDR3 is CASTFGTGGNTIYF. For the CDR3, the DNA is TGTGCCAGCACCTTCGGGACAGGTGGAAACACCATATATTTT.

The chain uses TRBV12-3 or TRBV12-4 and TRBJ2-3, with a weak D call TRBD2 (5 bases). The length of the CDR3 is 16 residues. V was pared by 5 bases and J by 2 bases, with 17 bases between. In DNA, the CDR3 is TGTGCCAGCAGTAACCGGGGTAGACCCTTCACAGATACGCAGTATTTT. As protein: CASSNRGRPFTDTQYF.

In this sample, this clonotype turned up a few times. V is TRBV7-2 and J is TRBJ2-2; the D call may be TRBD1 or TRBD2 (5 bases each). With 1 base removed from V and 4 bases from J, the gap between germline ends came to 7 bases. This CDR3 comprises 14 residues. CDR1 and CDR2 (germline): SGHTA, FQGNSA. CDR3 protein: CASSLVGGTGELFF. In DNA, the CDR3 is TGTGCCAGCAGCTTAGTTGGGGGCACCGGGGAGCTGTTTTTT.

The chain links TRBV9 to TRBJ2-7; TRBD1 matches at 9 bases. Unmatched junction bases numbered 5, after V lost 3 bases and J lost 4 bases. The length of the CDR3 is 14 residues. Per the germline V gene, CDR1 is SGDLS and CDR2 is YYNGEE. CDR3 in DNA: TGTGCCAGCAGCGGAACAGGGGGCTCGTACGAGCAGTACTTC. It is translated as CASSGTGGSYEQYF.

The chain carries TRBV5-1 and TRBJ1-2, with D perhaps TRBD1 (5 bases). Trimming cost V 3 bases and J 5 bases, with 14 bases left between them. From germline, CDR1 is SGHRS and CDR2 YFSETQ. The CDR3 covers 14 residues. The CDR3: CASSSREGPYGYTF. The CDR3, as DNA: TGCGCCAGCAGCTCCAGGGAGGGCCCGTATGGCTACACCTTC.

The rearrangement uses TRBV7-6 and TRBJ2-3; D is unresolved. Germline V CDR1 and CDR2: SGHVS, FNYEAQ. Trimming shortened V by 3 bases and J by 0 bases, and 13 bases separated the two germline ends. CDR3 length: 16 amino acids. CDR3 protein: CASSLAGLSSTDTQYF. In DNA form, the CDR3 reads TGTGCCAGCAGCTTGGCCGGGTTATCTAGCACAGATACGCAGTATTTT.

This chain uses TRBV14 with TRBJ2-1, with D perhaps TRBD1 (6 bases). CDR1 and CDR2 from the germline V gene are SGHDN and FVKESK. The CDR3 length is 17 residues. Trimming cost V 1 base and J 4 bases, with 17 bases left between them. In DNA form, the CDR3 reads TGTGCCAGCAGCCAAGGGGCTACAAGGGGGAGATACAATGAGCAGTTCTTC. This translates into CASSQGATRGRYNEQFF.